This entry lists 8 T cell receptor beta chains sequenced from one sample in a study of early T cells in non-severe SARS-CoV-2 infection. TCRdb independently ran MiXCR on the 5' RACE reads; one entry per CDR3 protein. Of tens of thousands of distinct CDR3 sequences in the sample, around 8.5% are singletons; the top ten hold less than 25%. Sequencing was done on a sample of whole blood. The receptors come from an adult who was a healthcare worker with PCR-confirmed SARS-CoV-2 infection or an uninfected control (not recorded which).

The rearrangement links TRBV4-1 to TRBJ1-5, with TRBD1 matching over 9 bases. Trimming removed 3 bases from V and 9 bases from J; junction bases left unmatched: 12. This CDR3 spans 16 amino acids. Germline V gene sequence: CDR1 MGHRA, CDR2 YSYEKL. In DNA, the CDR3 is TGCGCCAGCAGCCAGTCCTCCGGGACAGGGCGGGGGCCCCAGCATTTT. It is translated as CASSQSSGTGRGPQHF.

This clonotype was seen a few times. The chain employs TRBV21-1 and TRBJ2-5; the table's D call TRBD1 went unverified against the DNA. TRBV21-1 is termed a pseudogene. This CDR3 spans 14 amino acids. This chain's CDR3 is CASSKGQGQETQYF. The CDR3 nucleotides read TGTGCCAGCAGCAAAGGACAGGGACAAGAGACCCAGTACTTC.

This clonotype was detected only a few times. The genes are TRBV7-2 and TRBJ2-2, with D possibly matching TRBD1 (6 bases). V was cut by 2 bases and J by 6 bases, with 10 bases left in between. The CDR3 length is 14 residues. Germline assignment: CDR1 SGHTA and CDR2 FQGNSA. CDR3 nucleotide sequence: TGTGCCAGCAGCTTACTACAGGGCGCCGGGGAGCTGTTTTTT. Protein product: CASSLLQGAGELFF.

This clonotype came up a few times. The chain employs TRBV2 and TRBJ2-1; D ambiguous. Germline V lookup: CDR1 SNHLY, CDR2 FYNNEI. The CDR3 consists of 13 residues. V lost 8 bases and J lost 7, with 15 bases in between. CDR3 sequence reads: CASQLGRANEQFF. In DNA form, the CDR3 reads TGTGCCAGCCAGTTGGGCCGTGCAAATGAGCAGTTCTTC.

The V call is TRBV9, the J call TRBJ1-2, with D perhaps TRBD1 (6 bases). V lost 4 bases, J lost 3 bases, and 16 bases lay in between. Germline V CDR1 and CDR2: SGDLS, YYNGEE. This CDR3 is built from 15 residues. This CDR3 is CASSSRQELDYGYTF. CDR3 sequence (DNA): TGTGCCAGCAGCTCCCGACAGGAGCTCGACTATGGCTACACCTTC.

This clonotype has a count of ten or more. The genes are TRBV10-3 and TRBJ1-4; TRBD1 matches at 8 bases. This CDR3 contains 13 residues. Germline V gene data show CDR1 as ENHRY and CDR2 as SYGVKD. Unmatched junction bases numbered 7, after V lost 10 bases and J lost 6 bases. The CDR3 protein is CASKGQEDEKLFF. In DNA, the CDR3 is TGTGCCAGCAAGGGACAGGAGGATGAAAAACTGTTTTTT.

The V and J genes are TRBV13 and TRBJ1-1; D unresolved. The V gene lost 2 bases and the J gene lost 0 bases, with 4 bases spanning the gap. CDR1 and CDR2 from the germline V gene are PRHDT and FYEKMQ (reference sequence). This CDR3 spans 13 amino acids. This CDR3 reads CASSLWMNTEAFF. The CDR3 bases are TGTGCCAGCAGCTTATGGATGAACACTGAAGCTTTCTTT.

The rearrangement links TRBV6-6 to TRBJ2-7, with 7 bases aligning to TRBD1. This CDR3 has 13 residues. With 6 bases clipped from V and 3 bases from J, the junction kept 5 bases outside the gene matches. Germline V gene lookup returns CDR1 MNHNY and CDR2 SVGAGI (reference sequence). The CDR3 here is CASRERQGYEQYF. CDR3 coding DNA: TGTGCCAGCAGGGAGAGACAGGGCTACGAGCAGTACTTC.